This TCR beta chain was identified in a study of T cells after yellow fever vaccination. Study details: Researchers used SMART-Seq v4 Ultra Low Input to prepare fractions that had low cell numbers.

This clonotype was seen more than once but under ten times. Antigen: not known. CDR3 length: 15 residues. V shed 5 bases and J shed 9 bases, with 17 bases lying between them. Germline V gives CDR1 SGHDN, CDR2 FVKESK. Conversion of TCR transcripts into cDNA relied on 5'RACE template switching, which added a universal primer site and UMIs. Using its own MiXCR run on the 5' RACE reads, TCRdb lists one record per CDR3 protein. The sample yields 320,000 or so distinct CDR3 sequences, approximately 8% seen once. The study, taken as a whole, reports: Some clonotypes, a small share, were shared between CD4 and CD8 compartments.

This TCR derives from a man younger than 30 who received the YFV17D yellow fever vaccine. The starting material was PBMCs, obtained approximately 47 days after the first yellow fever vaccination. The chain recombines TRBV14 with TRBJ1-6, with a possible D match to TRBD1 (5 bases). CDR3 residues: CASSILQGGSSPLHF. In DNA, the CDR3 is TGTGCCAGCAGCATCCTGCAGGGAGGGAGTTCACCCCTCCACTTT.